This T cell receptor beta chain was obtained from a study of cytomegalovirus exposure and HLA in healthy donors. General observations from the study: Later findings reportedly placed an Asian-associated ancestry cluster below the approximately 630-donor mean for N-insertions.

V dropped 0 bases and J dropped 6 bases, with 13 bases sitting between them. The CDR3 extends over 14 amino acids. CDR1 and CDR2 from the germline V gene are SGHNT and YYREEE (reference sequence). Note on this clone: The antigen remains undetermined.

The PCR used 60 Vbeta and 13 Jbeta primers. Clones were read by immunoSEQ multiplex PCR, and TCRdb kept only the in-frame ones, dropping some. The record lists about 200,000 clones, of which the ten most abundant hold less than 0.85%. The receptor's source is a boy aged 5-17 years in good health and CMV-seronegative. Sequencing used PBMCs. The chain carries TRBV5-4 and TRBJ2-7; weak D call: TRBD1 (7 bases). The CDR3 bases are TGTGCCAGCAGCTTGGGCCAGGGGGGAGGCGAGCAGTACTTC. Protein: CASSLGQGGGEQYF.